What follows describes a single T cell receptor beta chain. In its sample, this clone was seen a few times. This clone's antigen is unknown. Base qualities were left out, and no much larger clone turns up one base away. Read against the paper, the sample's time point label means: pre-treatment sample, taken before nivolumab and TIL therapy. A phase I trial run at two centers enrolled adults with stage 4 NSCLC between 2017 and early 2020. Samples came from a single-arm, open-label phase I trial of tumor-infiltrating lymphocyte therapy with nivolumab in advanced non-small cell lung cancer. Blood mononuclear cells from EDTA tubes were isolated by Ficoll gradient, snap-frozen as pellets, and DNA was extracted with a Qiagen mini-prep kit. This specimen comes from a study of TIL therapy for anti-PD-1-resistant metastatic lung cancer (dated by TCRdb to 2020 to 2022). Context from the whole study: Tumors were harvested prior to any PD-1/PD-L1 blockade, after which nivolumab was administered to patients, and lymphodepletion, expanded TIL infusion and IL-2 were given to patients who progressed. The cohort was composed predominantly of lung adenocarcinoma, with a few EGFR-mutant and two ALK-rearranged tumors included, and half of patients were identified as current or former smokers. A median non-synonymous tumor mutation burden of approximately 1.5 mutations per megabase was determined across the cohort by whole-exome sequencing. Tumor and peripheral blood T cell receptor beta sequencing was used to track clonotypes across tumor, expanded TIL product and serial blood samples. Among the enrolled patients, the median age was 54 years (range roughly 38-80), and the median tumor PD-L1 proportion score was more than 4.5%.

V is reduced by 2 bases and J by 4 bases, leaving a spacing of 9 bases between them. The CDR3 spans 13 residues, from the cysteine through the phenylalanine. The sequence is cut down to CDR3 DNA, 39 bases in frame from base 1. CDR1 and CDR2, looked up from the germline V gene (reference sequence), are GTSNPN and SVGIG. The immunoSEQ v3 hsTCRB kit was used to amplify TCR beta CDR3 regions from genomic DNA through bias-controlled multiplex PCR. An Illumina NextSeq 500 was used to sequence the TCR libraries, reaching around 1.8 million read pairs at survey level or about 5-6.5 million at deep level. Concerning the study's data processing: The immunoSEQ Analyzer software assigned V, D and J genes, filtered out non-productive sequences, and reported clonality. To compare repertoires between infused TIL and blood, productive Simpson clonality was used along with the Morisita overlap index of productive TRB rearrangements. Absolute clonotype counts in blood were estimated as lymphocyte count times CD3+ fraction times the clone's productive frequency. Held by TCRdb, this immuneACCESS table contains in-frame sequences only and omits some clones. Under half of the omission traces to an unresolved V gene where checked; the cause of the rest is unknown. That table gives V, J and clone size, and the DNA gave D and trimming. The sample profile shows about 60,000 clones; roughly 69% of them were found once. Around 6.1% of the sample rests with the top ten.

Findings and caveats that apply to the study as a whole: The study protocol defined all tumor marker inferences as exploratory. Clonotypes from the infused TIL partially replaced the baseline peripheral repertoire and then declined over months, and persistence showed no apparent association with response. The cohort was highly selected, including more treatment-naive, never-smoker and oncogene-addicted patients than is typical, which limits generalizability.

The starting material was blood, obtained at baseline. The chain joins TRBV30 to TRBJ1-5; the D gene is perhaps TRBD1, from 5 matching bases. The clonotype was recovered from a person aged 25-85 years with non-small cell lung cancer. The CDR3 amino acid sequence is: CAWSYSGNQPQHF. The nucleotide sequence is given as TGTGCCTGGAGTTACTCAGGGAATCAGCCCCAGCATTTT.